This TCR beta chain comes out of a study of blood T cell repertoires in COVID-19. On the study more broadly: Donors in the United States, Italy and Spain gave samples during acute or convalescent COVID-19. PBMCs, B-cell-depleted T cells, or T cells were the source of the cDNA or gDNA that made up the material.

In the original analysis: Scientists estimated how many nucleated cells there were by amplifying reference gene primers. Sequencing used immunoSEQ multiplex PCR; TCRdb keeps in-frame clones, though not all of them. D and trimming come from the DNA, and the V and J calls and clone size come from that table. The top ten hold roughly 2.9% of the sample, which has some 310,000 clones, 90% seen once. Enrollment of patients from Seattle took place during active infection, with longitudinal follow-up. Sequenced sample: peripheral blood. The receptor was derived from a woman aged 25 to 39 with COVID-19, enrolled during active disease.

The CDR3 DNA follows: TGTGCCAGCAGTCCAGCCGGGACTAGATATGACTACGAGCAGTACTTC. This encodes CASSPAGTRYDYEQYF. The V and J genes are TRBV28 and TRBJ2-7, with 8 bases identical to TRBD2. The CDR3 runs 16 residues. The germline CDR1 and CDR2 sequences are MDHEN and SYDVKM. Unmatched junction bases numbered 12, after V lost 5 bases and J lost 3 bases.